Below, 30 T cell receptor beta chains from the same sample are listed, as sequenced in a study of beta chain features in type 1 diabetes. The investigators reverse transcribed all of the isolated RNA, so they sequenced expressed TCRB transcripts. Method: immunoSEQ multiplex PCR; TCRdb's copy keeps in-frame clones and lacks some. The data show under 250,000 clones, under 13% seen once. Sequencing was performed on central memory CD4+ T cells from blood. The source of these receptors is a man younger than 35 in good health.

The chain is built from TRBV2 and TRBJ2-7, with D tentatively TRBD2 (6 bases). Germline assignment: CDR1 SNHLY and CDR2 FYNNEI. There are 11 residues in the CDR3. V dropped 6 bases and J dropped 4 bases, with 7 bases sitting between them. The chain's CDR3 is CASRDYYEQYF. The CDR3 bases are TGTGCCAGCAGGGACTATTACGAGCAGTACTTC.

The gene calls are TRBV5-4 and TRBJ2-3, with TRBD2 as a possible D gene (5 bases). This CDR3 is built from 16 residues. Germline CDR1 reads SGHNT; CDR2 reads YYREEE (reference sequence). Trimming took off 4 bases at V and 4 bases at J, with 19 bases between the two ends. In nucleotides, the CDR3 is TGTGCCAGCAGCCCGAACTCGGGGAGATCCGCAGATACGCAGTATTTT. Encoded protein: CASSPNSGRSADTQYF.

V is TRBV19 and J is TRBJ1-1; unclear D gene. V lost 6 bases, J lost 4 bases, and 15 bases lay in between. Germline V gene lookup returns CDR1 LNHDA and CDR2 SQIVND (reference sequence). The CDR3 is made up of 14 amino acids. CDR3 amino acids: CASRTLGSGTEAFF. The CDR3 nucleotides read TGTGCCAGTAGGACCTTGGGTTCGGGCACTGAAGCTTTCTTT.

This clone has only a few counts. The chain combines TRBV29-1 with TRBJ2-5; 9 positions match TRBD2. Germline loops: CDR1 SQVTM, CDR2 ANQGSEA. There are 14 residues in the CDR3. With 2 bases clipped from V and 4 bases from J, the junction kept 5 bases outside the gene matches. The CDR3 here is CSVELAGAGETQYF. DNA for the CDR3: TGCAGCGTTGAATTAGCGGGAGCGGGAGAGACCCAGTACTTC. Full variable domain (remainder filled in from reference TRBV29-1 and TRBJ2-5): SAVISQKPSRDICQRGTSLTIQCQVDSQVTMMFWYRQQPGQSLTLIATANQGSEATYESGFVIDKFPISRPNLTFSTLTVSNMSPEDSSIYLCSVELAGAGETQYFGPGTRLLVL.

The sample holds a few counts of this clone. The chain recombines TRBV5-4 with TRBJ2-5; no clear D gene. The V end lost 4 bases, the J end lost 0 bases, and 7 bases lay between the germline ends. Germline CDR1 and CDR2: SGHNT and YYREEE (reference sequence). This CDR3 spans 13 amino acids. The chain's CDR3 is CASSPWDQETQYF. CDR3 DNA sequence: TGTGCCAGCAGCCCTTGGGACCAAGAGACCCAGTACTTC.

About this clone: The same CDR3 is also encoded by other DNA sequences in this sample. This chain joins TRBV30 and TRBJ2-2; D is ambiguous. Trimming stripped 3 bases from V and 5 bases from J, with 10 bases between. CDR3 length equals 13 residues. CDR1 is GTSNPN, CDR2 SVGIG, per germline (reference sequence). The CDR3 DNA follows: TGTGCCTGGAGCGTACAAGGAACCGGGGAGCTGTTTTTT. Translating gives CAWSVQGTGELFF.

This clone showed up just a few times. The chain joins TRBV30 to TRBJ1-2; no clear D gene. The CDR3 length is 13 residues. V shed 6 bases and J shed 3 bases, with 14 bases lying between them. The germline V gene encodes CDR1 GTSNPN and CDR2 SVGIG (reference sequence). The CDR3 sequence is CACMQNRYYGYTF. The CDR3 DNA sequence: TGTGCCTGTATGCAGAACAGATACTATGGCTACACCTTC.

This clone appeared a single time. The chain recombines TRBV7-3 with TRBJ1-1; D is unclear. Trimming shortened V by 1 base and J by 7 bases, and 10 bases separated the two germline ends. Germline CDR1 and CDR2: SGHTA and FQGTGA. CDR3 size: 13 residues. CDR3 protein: CASSLRAGNEAFF. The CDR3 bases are TGTGCCAGCAGCTTAAGGGCAGGCAATGAAGCTTTCTTT.

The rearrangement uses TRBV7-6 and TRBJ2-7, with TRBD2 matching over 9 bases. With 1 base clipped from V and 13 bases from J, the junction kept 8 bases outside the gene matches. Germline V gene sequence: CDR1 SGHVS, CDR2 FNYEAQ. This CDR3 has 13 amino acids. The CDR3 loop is CASSLEAGGPYYF. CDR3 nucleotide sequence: TGTGCCAGCAGCTTAGAAGCGGGAGGCCCCTATTACTTC.

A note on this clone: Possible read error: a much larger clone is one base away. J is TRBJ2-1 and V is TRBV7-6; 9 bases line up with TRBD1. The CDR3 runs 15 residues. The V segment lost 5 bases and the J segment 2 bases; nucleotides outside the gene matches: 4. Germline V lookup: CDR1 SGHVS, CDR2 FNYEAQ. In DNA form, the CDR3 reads TGTGCCAGCAGCGCCGGGACAGGGACCTACAATGAGCAGTTCTTC. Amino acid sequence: CASSAGTGTYNEQFF.

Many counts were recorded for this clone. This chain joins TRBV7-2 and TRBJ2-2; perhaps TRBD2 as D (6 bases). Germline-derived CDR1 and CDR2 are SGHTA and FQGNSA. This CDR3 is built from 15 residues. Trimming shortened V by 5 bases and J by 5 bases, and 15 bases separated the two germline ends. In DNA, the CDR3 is TGTGCCAGCAGCCGGGCGGCGGGAAGGACCGGGGAGCTGTTTTTT. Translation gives CASSRAAGRTGELFF.

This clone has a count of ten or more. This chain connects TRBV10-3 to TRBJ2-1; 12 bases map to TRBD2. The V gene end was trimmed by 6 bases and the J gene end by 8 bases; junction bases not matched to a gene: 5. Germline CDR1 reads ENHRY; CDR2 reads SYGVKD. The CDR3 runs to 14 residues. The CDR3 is CAIRAGTSGYEQFF. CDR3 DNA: TGTGCCATCAGGGCCGGGACTAGCGGGTATGAGCAGTTCTTC.

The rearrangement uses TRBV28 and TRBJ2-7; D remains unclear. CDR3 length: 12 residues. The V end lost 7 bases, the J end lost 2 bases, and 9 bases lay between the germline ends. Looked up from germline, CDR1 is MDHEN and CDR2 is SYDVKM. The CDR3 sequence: CASTTPPYEQYF. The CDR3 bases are TGTGCCAGCACTACGCCCCCCTACGAGCAGTACTTC.

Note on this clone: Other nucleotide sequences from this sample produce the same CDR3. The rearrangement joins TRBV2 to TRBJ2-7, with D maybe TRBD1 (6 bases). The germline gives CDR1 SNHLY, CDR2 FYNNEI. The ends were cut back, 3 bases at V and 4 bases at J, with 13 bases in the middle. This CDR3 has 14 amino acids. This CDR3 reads CASSERRQGYEQYF. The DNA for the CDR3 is TGTGCCAGCAGTGAGAGACGGCAGGGGTACGAGCAGTACTTC.

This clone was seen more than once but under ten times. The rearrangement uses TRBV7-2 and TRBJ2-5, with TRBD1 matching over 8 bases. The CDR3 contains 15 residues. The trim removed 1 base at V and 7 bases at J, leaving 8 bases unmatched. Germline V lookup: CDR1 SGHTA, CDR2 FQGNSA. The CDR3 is CASSLGTGSWGTQYF. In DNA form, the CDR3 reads TGTGCCAGCAGCTTAGGGACAGGGTCGTGGGGGACCCAGTACTTC.

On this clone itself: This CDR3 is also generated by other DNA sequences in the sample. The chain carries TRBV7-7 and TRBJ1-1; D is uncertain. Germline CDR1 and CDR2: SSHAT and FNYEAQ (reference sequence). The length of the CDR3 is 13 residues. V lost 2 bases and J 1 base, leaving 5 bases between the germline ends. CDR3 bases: TGTGCCAGCAGCTTATCCGGGAACACTGAAGCTTTCTTT. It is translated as CASSLSGNTEAFF.

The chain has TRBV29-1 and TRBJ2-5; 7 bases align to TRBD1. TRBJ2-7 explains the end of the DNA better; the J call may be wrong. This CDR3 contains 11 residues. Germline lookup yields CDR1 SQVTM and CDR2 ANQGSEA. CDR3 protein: CSVSTGDEQYF. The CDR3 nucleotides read TGCAGCGTTAGTACAGGGGACGAGCAGTACTTC.

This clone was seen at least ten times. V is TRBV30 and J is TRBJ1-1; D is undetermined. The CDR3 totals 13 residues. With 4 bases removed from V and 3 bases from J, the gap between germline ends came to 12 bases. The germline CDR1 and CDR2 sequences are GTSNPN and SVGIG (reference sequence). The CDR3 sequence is CAWINPRYTEAFF. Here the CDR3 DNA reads TGTGCCTGGATTAACCCCCGGTACACTGAAGCTTTCTTT.

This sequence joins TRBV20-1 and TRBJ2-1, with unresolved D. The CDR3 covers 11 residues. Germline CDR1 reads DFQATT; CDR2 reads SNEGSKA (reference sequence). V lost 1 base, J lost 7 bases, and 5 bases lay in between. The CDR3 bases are TGCAGTGCTAGAGCCTGGAATGAGCAGTTCTTC. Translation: CSARAWNEQFF.

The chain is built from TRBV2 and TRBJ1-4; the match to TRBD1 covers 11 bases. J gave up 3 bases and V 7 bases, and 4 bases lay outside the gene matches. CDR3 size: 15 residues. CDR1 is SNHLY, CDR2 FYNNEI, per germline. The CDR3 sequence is CASTGQGAANEKLFF. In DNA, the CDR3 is TGTGCCAGCACTGGACAGGGGGCAGCTAATGAAAAACTGTTTTTT.

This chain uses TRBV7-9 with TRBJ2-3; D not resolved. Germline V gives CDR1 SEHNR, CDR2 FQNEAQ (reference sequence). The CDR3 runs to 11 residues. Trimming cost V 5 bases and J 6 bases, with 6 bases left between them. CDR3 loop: CASSASDTQYF. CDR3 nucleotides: TGTGCCAGCAGCGCCTCCGATACGCAGTATTTT.

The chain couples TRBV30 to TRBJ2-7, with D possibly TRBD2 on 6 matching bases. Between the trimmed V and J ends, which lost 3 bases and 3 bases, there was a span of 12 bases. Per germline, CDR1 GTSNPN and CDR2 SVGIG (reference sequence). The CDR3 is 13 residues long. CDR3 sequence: CAWSRGNSYEQYF. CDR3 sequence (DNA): TGTGCCTGGAGCCGCGGGAACAGCTACGAGCAGTACTTC.

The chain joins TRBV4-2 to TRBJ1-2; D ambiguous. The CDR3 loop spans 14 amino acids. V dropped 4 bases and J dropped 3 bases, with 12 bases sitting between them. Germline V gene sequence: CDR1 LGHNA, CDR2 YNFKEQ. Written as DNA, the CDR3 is TGTGCCAGCAGCCTGGTTGGGGTCGACTATGGCTACACCTTC. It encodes CASSLVGVDYGYTF.

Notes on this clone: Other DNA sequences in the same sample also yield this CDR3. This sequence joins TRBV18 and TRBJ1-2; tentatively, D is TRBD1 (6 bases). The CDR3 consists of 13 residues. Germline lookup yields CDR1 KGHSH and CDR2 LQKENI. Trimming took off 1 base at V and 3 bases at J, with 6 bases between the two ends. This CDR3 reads CASSPRTDYGYTF. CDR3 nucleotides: TGTGCCAGCTCACCACGGACAGACTATGGCTACACCTTC.

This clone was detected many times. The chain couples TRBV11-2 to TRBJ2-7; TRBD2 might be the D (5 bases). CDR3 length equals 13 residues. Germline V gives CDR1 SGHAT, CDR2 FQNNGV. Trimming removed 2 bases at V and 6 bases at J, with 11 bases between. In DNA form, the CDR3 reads TGTGCCAGCAGCTTACTGGGCGGGCTCGAGCAGTACTTC. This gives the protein CASSLLGGLEQYF.

The CDR3 reads CASISWAYLIDEQFF. CDR3 bases: TGTGCCAGCATTTCGTGGGCCTACCTAATCGATGAGCAGTTCTTC. The V gene is TRBV5-6, the J gene TRBJ2-1; no reliable D call. The ends were cut back, 6 bases at V and 8 bases at J, with 21 bases in the middle. This CDR3 spans 15 amino acids. Looked up from germline, CDR1 is SGHDT and CDR2 is YYEEEE.

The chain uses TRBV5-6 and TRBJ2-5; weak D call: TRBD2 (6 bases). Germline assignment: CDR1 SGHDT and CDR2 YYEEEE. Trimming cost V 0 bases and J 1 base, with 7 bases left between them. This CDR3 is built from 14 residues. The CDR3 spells CASSLELAQETQYF. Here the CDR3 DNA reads TGTGCCAGCAGCTTGGAACTAGCCCAAGAGACCCAGTACTTC. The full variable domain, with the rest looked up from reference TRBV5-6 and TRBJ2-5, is DAGVTQSPTHLIKTRGQQVTLRCSPKSGHDTVSWYQQALGQGPQFIFQYYEEEERQRGNFPDRFSGHQFPNYSSELNVNALLLGDSALYLCASSLELAQETQYFGPGTRLLVL.

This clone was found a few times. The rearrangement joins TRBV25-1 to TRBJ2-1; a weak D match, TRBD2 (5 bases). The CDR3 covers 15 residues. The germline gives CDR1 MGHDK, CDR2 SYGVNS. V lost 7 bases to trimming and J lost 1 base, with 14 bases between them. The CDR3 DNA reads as TGTGCCAGCATTAGTGACGGGGAGTCCTACAATGAGCAGTTCTTC. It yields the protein CASISDGESYNEQFF.

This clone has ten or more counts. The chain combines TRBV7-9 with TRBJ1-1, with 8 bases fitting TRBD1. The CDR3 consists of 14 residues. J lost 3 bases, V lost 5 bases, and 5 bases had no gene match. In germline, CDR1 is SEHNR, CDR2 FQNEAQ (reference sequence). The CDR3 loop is CASSPGTGDTEAFF. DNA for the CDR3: TGTGCCAGCAGCCCCGGGACAGGCGACACTGAAGCTTTCTTT.

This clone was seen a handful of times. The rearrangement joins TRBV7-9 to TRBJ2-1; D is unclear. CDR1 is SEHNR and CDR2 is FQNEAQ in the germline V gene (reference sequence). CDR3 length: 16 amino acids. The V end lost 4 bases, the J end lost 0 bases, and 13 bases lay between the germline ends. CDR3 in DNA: TGTGCCAGCAGCTCGTTAGGCCCGAGCTCCTACAATGAGCAGTTCTTC. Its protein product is CASSSLGPSSYNEQFF.